Each of the 6 T cell receptor beta chains below was sequenced from the same sample in a study of T cell repertoires in ileal Crohn's disease. Profiling relied on immunoSEQ multiplex PCR, and the TCRdb table lists in-frame clones only, not all of them. The sample lists under 15,000 clones; about four fifths were seen once. Regarding time point: neoterminal ileum biopsy at postoperative endoscopy, about 6 months after surgery. The sample comprised ileal tissue. These receptors were taken from an adult with Crohn's disease.

This chain links TRBV10-3 with TRBJ1-2; 8 bases map to TRBD1. The CDR3 consists of 14 residues. V lost 4 bases, J lost 4 bases, and 5 bases stayed unmatched. The germline CDR1 and CDR2 sequences are ENHRY and SYGVKD. CDR3 bases: TGTGCCATCAGTGTGGACAGGGTTGGCTATGGCTACACCTTC. It codes for CAISVDRVGYGYTF.

This chain connects TRBV2 to TRBJ2-7; TRBD1 aligns across 11 bases. This CDR3 has 16 residues. J lost 1 base, V lost 5 bases, and 7 bases had no gene match. CDR1 and CDR2 (germline): SNHLY, FYNNEI. CDR3 loop: CASSRGDRGFSYEQYF. Written as DNA, the CDR3 is TGTGCCAGCAGTAGGGGGGACAGGGGGTTTTCCTACGAGCAGTACTTC.

In its sample, this clone was seen once. The chain employs TRBV5-1 and TRBJ2-3; 10 bases agree with TRBD2. The V gene's germline CDR1 is SGHRS and CDR2 YFSETQ. The CDR3 loop spans 15 amino acids. With V trimmed by 0 bases and J by 4 bases, 2 bases remained unmatched. The CDR3 is CASSLVGTSADTQYF. Written as DNA, the CDR3 is TGCGCCAGCAGCTTGGTAGGGACTAGCGCAGATACGCAGTATTTT.

CDR3 nucleotides: TGCGCCAGCAGCTTGGGTCCGGGGTCTGGAAACACCATATATTTT. This sequence encodes CASSLGPGSGNTIYF. This rearrangement joins TRBV5-1 to TRBJ1-3; no firm D call. CDR3 length: 15 residues. Germline CDR1 SGHRS, CDR2 YFSETQ. V was cut by 0 bases and J by 1 base, with 8 bases left in between.

V usage is TRBV4-1 and J usage is TRBJ1-1, with no clear D. Germline CDR1 MGHRA, CDR2 YSYEKL. This CDR3 is 16 amino acids long. V was clipped by 4 bases and J by 1 base, with 16 bases between them. The chain's CDR3 is CASSPMGGGSNTEAFF. In DNA, the CDR3 is TGCGCCAGCAGCCCAATGGGAGGAGGTTCGAACACTGAAGCTTTCTTT.

The chain has TRBV29-1 and TRBJ2-5, with a weak D call TRBD1 (6 bases). V dropped 3 bases and J dropped 2 bases, with 10 bases sitting between them. Germline V gene sequence: CDR1 SQVTM, CDR2 ANQGSEA. This CDR3 spans 13 amino acids. CDR3 region: CSVDPQGQETQYF. CDR3 sequence (DNA): TGCAGCGTTGACCCCCAGGGGCAAGAGACCCAGTACTTC.